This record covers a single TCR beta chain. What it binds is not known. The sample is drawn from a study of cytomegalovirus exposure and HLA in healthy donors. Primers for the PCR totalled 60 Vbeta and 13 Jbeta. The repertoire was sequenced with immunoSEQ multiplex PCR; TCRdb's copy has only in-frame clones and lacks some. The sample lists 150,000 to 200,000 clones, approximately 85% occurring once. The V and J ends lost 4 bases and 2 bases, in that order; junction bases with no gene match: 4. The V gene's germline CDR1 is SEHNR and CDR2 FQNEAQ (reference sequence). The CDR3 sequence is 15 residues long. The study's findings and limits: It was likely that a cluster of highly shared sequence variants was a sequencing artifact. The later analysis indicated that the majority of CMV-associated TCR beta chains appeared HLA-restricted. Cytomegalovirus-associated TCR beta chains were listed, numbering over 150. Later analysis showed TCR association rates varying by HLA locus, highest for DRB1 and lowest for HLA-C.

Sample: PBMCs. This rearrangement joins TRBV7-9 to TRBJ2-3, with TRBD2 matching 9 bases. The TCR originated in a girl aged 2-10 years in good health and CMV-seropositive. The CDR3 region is CASSSIAGVTDTQYF. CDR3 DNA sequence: TGTGCCAGCAGCTCGATAGCGGGAGTCACAGATACGCAGTATTTT.